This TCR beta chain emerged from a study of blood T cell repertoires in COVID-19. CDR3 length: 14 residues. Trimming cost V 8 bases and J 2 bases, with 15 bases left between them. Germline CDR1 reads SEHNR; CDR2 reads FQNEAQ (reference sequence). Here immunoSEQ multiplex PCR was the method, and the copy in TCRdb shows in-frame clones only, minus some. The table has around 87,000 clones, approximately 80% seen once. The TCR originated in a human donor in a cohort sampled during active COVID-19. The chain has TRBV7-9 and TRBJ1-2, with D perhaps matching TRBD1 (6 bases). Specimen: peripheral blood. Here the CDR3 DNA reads TGTGCCAGCGGCCAACAGGGCGCGAACTATGGCTACACCTTC. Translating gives CASGQQGANYGYTF.